Listed below are T cell receptor beta chains from one sample, sequenced in a study of T cell repertoires in cytomegalovirus infection. No antigen is known for these receptors. Using its own MiXCR run on the reads, TCRdb lists one record per CDR3 protein. Altogether about 920,000 distinct CDR3 sequences are present, more than 25% being singletons, with the ten largest covering 11% to 15%. The sample here was cultured CD8+ T cells from PBMCs, taken from culture after CMV antigen stimulation. These receptors came from a human donor in good health (CMV status not recorded). Some clones in this sample may be carry-over from other donors' samples. The CDR3 runs from the conserved cysteine through the conserved F or W. The order of the fields is V gene, J gene, clone size, D gene, CDR3 protein, CDR3 DNA. A D gene is named only where the DNA matches it firmly. A row's size may be missing; if present it is once, few, many or a size class.

TRBV15,TRBJ2-3,few,TRBD2,CATSRDGLAGETDTQYF,TGTGCCACCAGCAGAGATGGCCTAGCGGGGGAGACAGATACGCAGTATTTT
TRBV7-9,TRBJ2-2,few,.,CASSLGQGRGELFF,TGTGCCAGCAGCTTAGGGCAGGGGCGCGGGGAGCTGTTTTTT
TRBV13,TRBJ2-3,once,.,CASSPEGGRFTDTQYF,TGTGCCAGCAGCCCGGAAGGGGGGCGCTTCACAGATACGCAGTATTTT
TRBV2,TRBJ2-3,few,.,CASNFPSEPSTDTQYF,TGTGCCAGCAACTTTCCTAGCGAACCTAGCACAGATACGCAGTATTTT
TRBV6-1,TRBJ1-6,few,.,CASSPDGTGGLSYNSPLHF,TGTGCCAGCAGTCCGGATGGGACTGGGGGACTCTCCTATAATTCACCCCTCCACTTT
TRBV7-6,TRBJ2-5,many,TRBD2,CASSGAGGQETQYF,TGTGCCAGCAGCGGCGCCGGGGGGCAAGAGACCCAGTACTTC
TRBV7-6,TRBJ1-1,.,.,CASSPDFDVNTEAFF,TGTGCCAGCAGCCCGGACTTTGATGTGAACACTGAAGCTTTCTTT
TRBV19,TRBJ2-2,.,.,CASSTPIESTGAIQRELFF,TGTGCCAGTAGTACACCCATAGAGAGCACAGGAGCTATTCAGCGGGAGCTGTTTTTT
TRBV5-6,TRBJ1-4,few,TRBD1,CASSPGTGRGSEKLFF,TGTGCCAGCAGCCCCGGGACAGGGAGGGGGAGCGAAAAACTGTTTTTT
TRBV5-4,TRBJ1-6,few,.,CASSLGSQGVGSPLHF,TGTGCCAGCAGCTTGGGCTCACAGGGAGTGGGTTCACCCCTCCACTTT
TRBV27,TRBJ1-6,few,.,CASSRGDPYNSPLHF,TGTGCCAGCTCGAGGGGGGACCCCTATAATTCACCCCTCCACTTT